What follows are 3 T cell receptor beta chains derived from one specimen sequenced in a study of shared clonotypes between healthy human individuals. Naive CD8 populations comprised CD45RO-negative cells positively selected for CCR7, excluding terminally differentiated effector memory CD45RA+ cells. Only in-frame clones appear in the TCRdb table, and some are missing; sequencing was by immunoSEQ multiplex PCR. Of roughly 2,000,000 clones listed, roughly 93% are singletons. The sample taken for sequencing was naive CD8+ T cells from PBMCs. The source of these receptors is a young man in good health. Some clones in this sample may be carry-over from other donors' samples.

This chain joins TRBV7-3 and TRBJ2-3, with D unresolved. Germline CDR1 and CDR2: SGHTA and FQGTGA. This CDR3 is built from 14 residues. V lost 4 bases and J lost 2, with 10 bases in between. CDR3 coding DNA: TGTGCCAGCAGCTCCCCCGCCCTCACAGATACGCAGTATTTT. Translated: CASSSPALTDTQYF.

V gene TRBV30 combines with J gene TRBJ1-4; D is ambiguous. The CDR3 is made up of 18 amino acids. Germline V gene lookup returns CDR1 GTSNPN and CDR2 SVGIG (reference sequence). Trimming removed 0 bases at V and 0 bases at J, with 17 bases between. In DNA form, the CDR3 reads TGTGCCTGGAGTGTTTTCACACCTACAGCTGCAACTAATGAAAAACTGTTTTTT. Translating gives CAWSVFTPTAATNEKLFF.

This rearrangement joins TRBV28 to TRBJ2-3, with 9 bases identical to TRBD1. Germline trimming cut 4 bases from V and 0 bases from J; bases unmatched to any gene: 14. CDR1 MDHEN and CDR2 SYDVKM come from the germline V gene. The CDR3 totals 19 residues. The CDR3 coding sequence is TGTGCCAGCAGTTCAGCCTTTATCGACAGGGGGGTGAGCACAGATACGCAGTATTTT. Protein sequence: CASSSAFIDRGVSTDTQYF.